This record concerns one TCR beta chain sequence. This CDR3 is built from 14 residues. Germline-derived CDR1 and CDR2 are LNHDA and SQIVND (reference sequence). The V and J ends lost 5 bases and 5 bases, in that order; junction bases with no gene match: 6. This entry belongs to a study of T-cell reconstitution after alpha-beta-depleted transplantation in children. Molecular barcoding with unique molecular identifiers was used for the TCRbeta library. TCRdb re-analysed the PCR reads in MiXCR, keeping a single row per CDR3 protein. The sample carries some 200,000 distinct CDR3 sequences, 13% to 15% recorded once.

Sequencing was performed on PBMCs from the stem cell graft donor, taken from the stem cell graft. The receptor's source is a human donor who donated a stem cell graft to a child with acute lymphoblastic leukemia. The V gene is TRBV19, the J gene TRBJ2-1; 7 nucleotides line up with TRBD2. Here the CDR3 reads CASSELAGNNEQFF. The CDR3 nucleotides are TGTGCCAGTAGTGAATTAGCGGGCAACAATGAGCAGTTCTTC.